The entry below gives a single T cell receptor beta chain sequence along with its context. A junction boundary mismatches the germline segment, possibly from a read error. This sample was included in a study of blood T cells in healthy people across ages. CDR3 length: 14 amino acids. A second PCR, run for roughly 6 to 11 cycles, used a sample-barcoded 5' primer plus a J-beta primer mix. Unique molecular identifiers of 12 random nucleotides labeled each cDNA. TCRdb reprocessed the 5' RACE reads via MiXCR and lists one record per CDR3 protein. The sample consists of under 850,000 distinct CDR3 sequences, about 37% of them appearing once.

The rearrangement links TRBV12-3 or TRBV12-4 to TRBJ1-6; no clear D gene. The material sequenced was blood. The receptor was isolated from a young man in good health. Here the CDR3 reads CANSLRGFNSPLHF. The CDR3 region has the DNA TGTGCCAACAGTTTGCGAGGGTTTAATTCACCCCTCCACTTT.